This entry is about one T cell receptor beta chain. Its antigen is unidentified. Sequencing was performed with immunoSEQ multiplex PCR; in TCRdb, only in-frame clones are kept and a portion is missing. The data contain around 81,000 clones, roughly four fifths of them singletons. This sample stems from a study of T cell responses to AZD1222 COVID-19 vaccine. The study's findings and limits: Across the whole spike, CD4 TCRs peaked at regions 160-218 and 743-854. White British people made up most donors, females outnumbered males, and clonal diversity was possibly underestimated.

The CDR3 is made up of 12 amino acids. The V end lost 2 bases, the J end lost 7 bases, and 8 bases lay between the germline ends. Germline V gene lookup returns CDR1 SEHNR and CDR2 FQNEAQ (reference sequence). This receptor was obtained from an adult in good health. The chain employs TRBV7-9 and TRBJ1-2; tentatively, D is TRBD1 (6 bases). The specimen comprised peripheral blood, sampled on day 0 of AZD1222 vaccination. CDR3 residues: CASSLQGSGYTF. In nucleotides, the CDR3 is TGTGCCAGCAGCTTACAGGGGTCTGGCTACACCTTC.